Shown below are 20 T cell receptor beta chains from a single sample sequenced in a study of Graves' ophthalmopathy and Graves' hyperthyroidism. CDR3 regions of TCR beta were amplified from RNA transcripts. In the first round, RT-PCR was carried out with HTBI primers, and a multiplex PCR formed the second round. TCRdb called the multiplex PCR reads again in MiXCR, with one record for every CDR3 protein. The table lists 230,000 or so distinct CDR3 sequences, 45% of them singletons. Specimen: peripheral blood. Receptors were obtained from an adult man with Graves' ophthalmopathy.

This clonotype was seen more than once but under ten times. The chain combines TRBV19 with TRBJ1-2; D unclear. The V gene's germline CDR1 is LNHDA and CDR2 SQIVND (reference sequence). Deletions cut 3 bases from V and 4 bases from J, with 15 bases between. The CDR3 extends over 15 amino acids. CDR3 DNA sequence: TGTGCCAGTAGTATGTCGACTGATACATCCTATGGCTACACCTTC. It specifies CASSMSTDTSYGYTF.

This clonotype has a handful of counts. The chain recombines TRBV7-2 with TRBJ2-6; a weak D match, TRBD2 (5 bases). V was cut by 5 bases and J by 0 bases, with 14 bases left in between. The CDR3 is 17 amino acids. The V gene's germline CDR1 is SGHTA and CDR2 FQGNSA. CDR3 sequence reads: CASSQEGQLSGANVLTF. The DNA of the CDR3 is TGTGCCAGCAGCCAAGAGGGCCAGCTCTCTGGGGCCAACGTCCTGACTTTC.

This chain links TRBV19 with TRBJ1-1, with D possibly being TRBD1 (5 bases). Trimming removed 4 bases from V and 3 bases from J, with 12 bases in between. CDR1 is LNHDA and CDR2 is SQIVND in the germline V gene (reference sequence). The CDR3 length is 14 residues. CDR3 residues: CASSRGRIDTEAFF. CDR3 bases: TGTGCCAGTAGTAGGGGACGGATCGACACTGAAGCTTTCTTT.

The chain couples TRBV7-9 to TRBJ2-6; the D gene could be TRBD1 or TRBD2 (5 bases each). The ends were cut back, 5 bases at V and 3 bases at J, with 14 bases in the middle. Per the germline V gene, CDR1 is SEHNR and CDR2 is FQNEAQ (reference sequence). CDR3 length: 16 amino acids. The CDR3 bases are TGTGCCAGCAGCGGGGGTGGTGTCTTTGGGGCCAACGTCCTGACTTTC. Encoded protein: CASSGGGVFGANVLTF.

In this sample, this clonotype turned up a few times. This chain links TRBV2 with TRBJ1-2, with D unresolved. The V gene lost 7 bases and the J gene lost 4 bases, with 10 bases spanning the gap. CDR1 and CDR2 from the germline V gene are SNHLY and FYNNEI. The CDR3 sequence is 12 residues long. CDR3 sequence reads: CASIWEGYGYTF. CDR3 DNA sequence: TGTGCCAGCATTTGGGAGGGCTATGGCTACACCTTC. Together with reference TRBV2 and TRBJ1-2, the CDR3 gives the full variable domain: EPEVTQTPSHQVTQMGQEVILRCVPISNHLYFYWYRQILGQKVEFLVSFYNNEISEKSEIFDDQFSVERPDGSNFTLKIRSTKLEDSAMYFCASIWEGYGYTFGSGTRLTVV.

The V call is TRBV2, the J call TRBJ2-6; D unclear. Between the trimmed V and J ends, which lost 6 bases and 2 bases, there was a span of 11 bases. CDR3 length: 15 residues. Germline values: CDR1 SNHLY, CDR2 FYNNEI. In nucleotides, the CDR3 is TGTGCCAGCAGAGATCACGGCGCTGGGGCCAACGTCCTGACTTTC. This translates into CASRDHGAGANVLTF.

This chain joins TRBV19 and TRBJ2-5; D is perhaps TRBD1 (6 bases). CDR1 and CDR2 from the germline V gene are LNHDA and SQIVND (reference sequence). This CDR3 has 12 residues. V gave up 7 bases and J gave up 2 bases, with 8 bases separating them. CDR3 sequence: CASKTGQETQYF. The CDR3 region has the DNA TGTGCCAGTAAGACAGGTCAAGAGACCCAGTACTTC.

This clonotype came up once. The chain combines TRBV7-9 with TRBJ1-1; D call uncertain. The V gene's germline CDR1 is SEHNR and CDR2 FQNEAQ (reference sequence). CDR3 length: 12 residues. Trimming took off 5 bases at V and 14 bases at J, with 18 bases between the two ends. The CDR3 is CASSAEGNEQFF. The CDR3 bases are TGTGCCAGCAGCGCAGAGGGCAATGAGCAGTTCTTT.

This clonotype was counted between two and nine times. This chain joins TRBV7-8 and TRBJ2-5, with D unclear. The CDR3 length is 13 residues. V shed 5 bases and J shed 5 bases, with 12 bases lying between them. In germline, CDR1 is SGHVS, CDR2 FQNEAQ. CDR3 in amino acids: CASSPRRMETQYF. The CDR3 nucleotides read TGTGCCAGCAGCCCCAGGCGGATGGAGACCCAGTACTTC.

The chain combines TRBV7-2 with TRBJ2-6; D unresolved. Per the germline V gene, CDR1 is SGHTA and CDR2 is FQGNSA. The CDR3 has 14 amino acids. V was pared by 7 bases and J by 1 base, with 8 bases between. This CDR3 reads CASTRQSGANVLTF. DNA of the CDR3: TGTGCCAGCACACGACAATCTGGGGCCAACGTCCTGACTTTC.

The chain is built from TRBV11-2 and TRBJ1-1, with D perhaps TRBD1 (5 bases). The CDR3 is made up of 14 amino acids. Germline lookup yields CDR1 SGHAT and CDR2 FQNNGV. Trimming removed 5 bases at V and 5 bases at J, with 15 bases between. In DNA, the CDR3 is TGTGCCAGCAGCGGGACCTCCCAAGGGACTGAAGCTTTCTTT. Its protein is CASSGTSQGTEAFF. The whole variable domain, filled in from reference TRBV11-2 and TRBJ1-1, reads EAGVAQSPRYKIIEKRQSVAFWCNPISGHATLYWYQQILGQGPKLLIQFQNNGVVDDSQLPKDRFSAERLKGVDSTLKIQPAKLEDSAVYLCASSGTSQGTEAFFGQGTRLTVV.

This clonotype was observed a few times. The gene calls are TRBV24-1 and TRBJ2-6; 12 positions agree with TRBD2. The J segment lost 0 bases and the V segment lost 7 bases, leaving 9 bases of the junction unmatched. This CDR3 region has 19 residues. Germline V lookup: CDR1 KGHDR, CDR2 SFDVKD. Here the CDR3 DNA reads TGTGCCACCAGCCCGATCGTGACTAGCGGGAGCTCTGGGGCCAACGTCCTGACTTTC. Protein product: CATSPIVTSGSSGANVLTF.

This clonotype was found a few times. The chain recombines TRBV10-3 with TRBJ1-1, with D possibly matching TRBD1 (5 bases). Germline values: CDR1 ENHRY, CDR2 SYGVKD. The CDR3 has 14 residues. Trimming shortened V by 3 bases and J by 2 bases, and 10 bases separated the two germline ends. CDR3 DNA sequence: TGTGCCATCAGTGACCTTGACAGTAACACTGAAGCTTTCTTT. Its translation is CAISDLDSNTEAFF.

About this clonotype: This may be a read error, as it is one base from a much larger clone. The conserved closing phenylalanine or tryptophan is absent in this CDR3, likely reflecting a read error. The rearrangement joins TRBV29-1 to TRBJ1-1; D is ambiguous. There are 10 residues in the CDR3. Trimming stripped 6 bases from V and 1 base from J, with 3 bases between. Germline values: CDR1 SQVTM, CDR2 ANQGSEA. CDR3 DNA: TGCAGCGTGGGGAACACTGAAGCTTTCCTT. This codes for CSVGNTEAFL.

V gene TRBV5-1 combines with J gene TRBJ1-5; 8 bases are a match to TRBD1. Looked up from germline, CDR1 is SGHRS and CDR2 is YFSETQ. The CDR3 contains 15 residues. V shed 1 base and J 5 bases; nucleotides not matched to a gene: 5. CDR3 amino acids: CASSLSDRVDQPQHF. CDR3 nucleotide sequence: TGCGCCAGCAGCTTGTCGGACAGGGTAGATCAGCCCCAGCATTTT. The whole variable domain, remainder taken from reference TRBV5-1 and TRBJ1-5, is KAGVTQTPRYLIKTRGQQVTLSCSPISGHRSVSWYQQTPGQGLQFLFEYFSETQRNKGNFPGRFSGRQFSNSRSEMNVSTLELGDSALYLCASSLSDRVDQPQHFGDGTRLSIL.

This clonotype was counted at least ten times. This chain links TRBV10-3 with TRBJ2-7, with D possibly being TRBD1 (5 bases). Trimming shortened V by 0 bases and J by 3 bases, and 15 bases separated the two germline ends. The germline CDR1 and CDR2 sequences are ENHRY and SYGVKD. CDR3 size: 16 residues. CDR3 sequence reads: CAISESVGAGVYEQYF. As DNA, the CDR3 is TGTGCCATCAGTGAGTCAGTTGGGGCAGGAGTCTACGAGCAGTACTTC.

In the case of this clonotype: Germline and junction disagree at one end, which may indicate a read error. V and J are TRBV10-2 and TRBJ2-5; weak D call: TRBD1 (6 bases). The CDR3 has 15 residues. The germline V gene has CDR1 WSHSY and CDR2 SAAADI. The CDR3 nucleotides are TGTGCCAGCAGCAGCCCTGGACAGCTTCAAGAGACCCAGTACTTC. Protein product: CASSSPGQLQETQYF.

This clonotype has a handful of counts. This sequence joins TRBV5-6 and TRBJ1-5; the D is unclear. The CDR3 runs to 15 residues. The germline gives CDR1 SGHDT, CDR2 YYEEEE. Trimming stripped 0 bases from V and 1 base from J, with 8 bases between. The CDR3 coding sequence is TGTGCCAGCAGCTTGGAGGGCGTGAGCAATCAGCCCCAGCATTTT. Translating it yields CASSLEGVSNQPQHF.

The rearrangement links TRBV11-2 to TRBJ2-2, with D possibly being TRBD1 (5 bases). The CDR3 covers 16 residues. The V gene lost 2 bases and the J gene lost 3 bases, with 13 bases spanning the gap. The germline V gene encodes CDR1 SGHAT and CDR2 FQNNGV. CDR3 DNA: TGTGCCAGCAGCTTAAGGGGCCTAGGATACACCGGGGAGCTGTTTTTT. This gives the protein CASSLRGLGYTGELFF.

Remarks on this clonotype: A read error may explain this, as a much larger clone is one base away. This rearrangement joins TRBV7-2 to TRBJ1-1; 7 nucleotides align to TRBD1. The germline V gene has CDR1 SGHTA and CDR2 FQGNSA. The CDR3 totals 15 residues. The CDR3 nucleotides read TGTGCCAGCAGCTTAGCGGGACAGCGGAACGCTGAAGCTTTCTTT. Its translation is CASSLAGQRNAEAFF.